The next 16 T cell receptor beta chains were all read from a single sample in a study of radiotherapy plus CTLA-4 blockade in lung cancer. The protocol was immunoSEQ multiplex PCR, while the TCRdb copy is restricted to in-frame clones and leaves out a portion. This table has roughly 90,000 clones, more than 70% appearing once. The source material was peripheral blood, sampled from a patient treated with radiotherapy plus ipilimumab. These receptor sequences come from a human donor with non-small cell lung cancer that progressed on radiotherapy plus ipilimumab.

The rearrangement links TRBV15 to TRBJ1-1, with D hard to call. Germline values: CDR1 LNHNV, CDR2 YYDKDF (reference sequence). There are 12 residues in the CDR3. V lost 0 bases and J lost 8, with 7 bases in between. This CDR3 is CATSRDRREAFF. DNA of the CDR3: TGTGCCACCAGCAGAGATAGGAGAGAAGCTTTCTTT. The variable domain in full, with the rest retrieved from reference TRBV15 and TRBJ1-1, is DAMVIQNPRYQVTQFGKPVTLSCSQTLNHNVMYWYQQKSSQAPKLLFHYYDKDFNNEADTPDNFQSRRPNTSFCFLDIRSPGLGDTAMYLCATSRDRREAFFGQGTRLTVV.

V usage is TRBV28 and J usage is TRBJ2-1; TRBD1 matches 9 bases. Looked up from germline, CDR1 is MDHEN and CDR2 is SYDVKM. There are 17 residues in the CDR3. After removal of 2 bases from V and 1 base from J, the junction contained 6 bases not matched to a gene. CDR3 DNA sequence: TGTGCCAGCAGTTTAATGTTCGGGACAGGGTCCTACAATGAGCAGTTCTTC. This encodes CASSLMFGTGSYNEQFF.

The CDR3 DNA is TGTGCCAGCAGCACACAGGGGAACACCGGGGAGCTGTTTTTT. Residues: CASSTQGNTGELFF. The chain recombines TRBV5-4 with TRBJ2-2, with D possibly being TRBD1 (6 bases). The CDR3 is 14 residues long. V lost 4 bases, J lost 1 base, and 8 bases lay in between. Germline CDR1 reads SGHNT; CDR2 reads YYREEE (reference sequence). The full variable domain, in which reference TRBV5-4 and TRBJ2-2 provide the parts outside the CDR3, is ETGVTQSPTHLIKTRGQQVTLRCSSQSGHNTVSWYQQALGQGPQFIFQYYREEENGRGNFPPRFSGLQFPNYSSELNVNALELDDSALYLCASSTQGNTGELFFGEGSRLTVL.

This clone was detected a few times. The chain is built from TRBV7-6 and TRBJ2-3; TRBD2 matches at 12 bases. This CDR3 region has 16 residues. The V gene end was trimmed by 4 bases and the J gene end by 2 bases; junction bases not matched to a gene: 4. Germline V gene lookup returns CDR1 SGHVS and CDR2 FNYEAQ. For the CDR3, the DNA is TGTGCCAGCAGCTCTCCTAGCGGGAGGGCCACAGATACGCAGTATTTT. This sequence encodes CASSSPSGRATDTQYF. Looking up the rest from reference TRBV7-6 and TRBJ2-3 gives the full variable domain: GAGVSQSPRYKVTKRGQDVALRCDPISGHVSLYWYRQALGQGPEFLTYFNYEAQQDKSGLPNDRFSAERPEGSISTLTIQRTEQRDSAMYRCASSSPSGRATDTQYFGPGTRLTVL.

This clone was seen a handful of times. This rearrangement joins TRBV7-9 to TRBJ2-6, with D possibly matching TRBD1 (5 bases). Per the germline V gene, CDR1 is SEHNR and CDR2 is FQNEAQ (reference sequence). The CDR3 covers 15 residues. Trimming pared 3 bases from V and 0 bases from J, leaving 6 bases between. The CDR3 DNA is TGTGCCAGCAGCTTTGGGGCCTCTGGGGCCAACGTCCTGACTTTC. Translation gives CASSFGASGANVLTF.

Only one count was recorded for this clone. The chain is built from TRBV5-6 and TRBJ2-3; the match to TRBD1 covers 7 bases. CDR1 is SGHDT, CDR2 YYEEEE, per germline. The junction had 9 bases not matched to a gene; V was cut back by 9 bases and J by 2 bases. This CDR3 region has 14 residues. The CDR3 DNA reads TGTGCCACCAAGGACAGGACGTTCACAGATACGCAGTATTTT. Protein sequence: CATKDRTFTDTQYF.

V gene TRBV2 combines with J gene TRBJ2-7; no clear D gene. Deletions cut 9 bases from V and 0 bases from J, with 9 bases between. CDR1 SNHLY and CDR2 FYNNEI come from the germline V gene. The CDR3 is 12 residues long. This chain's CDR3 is CARDRYSYEQYF. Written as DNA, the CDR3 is TGTGCCAGAGACCGCTACTCCTACGAGCAGTACTTC. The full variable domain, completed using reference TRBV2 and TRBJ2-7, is EPEVTQTPSHQVTQMGQEVILRCVPISNHLYFYWYRQILGQKVEFLVSFYNNEISEKSEIFDDQFSVERPDGSNFTLKIRSTKLEDSAMYFCARDRYSYEQYFGPGTRLTVT.

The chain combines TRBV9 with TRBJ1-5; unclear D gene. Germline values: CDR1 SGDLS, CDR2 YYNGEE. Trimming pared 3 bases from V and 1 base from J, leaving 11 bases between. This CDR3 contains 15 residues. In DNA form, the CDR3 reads TGTGCCAGCAGCGCCGTGGACGGAAGCAATCAGCCCCAGCATTTT. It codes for CASSAVDGSNQPQHF.

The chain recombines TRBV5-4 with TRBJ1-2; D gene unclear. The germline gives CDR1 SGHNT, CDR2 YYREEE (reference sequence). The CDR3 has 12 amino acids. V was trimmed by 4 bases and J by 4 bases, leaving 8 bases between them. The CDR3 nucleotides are TGTGCCAGCAGCGCAGATTCCTATGGCTACACCTTC. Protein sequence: CASSADSYGYTF.

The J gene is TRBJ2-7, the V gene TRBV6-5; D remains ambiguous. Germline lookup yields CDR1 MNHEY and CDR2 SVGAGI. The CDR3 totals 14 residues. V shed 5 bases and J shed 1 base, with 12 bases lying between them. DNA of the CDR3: TGTGCCAGCAGTGAACGTCAGAGATCCTACGAGCAGTACTTC. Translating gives CASSERQRSYEQYF.

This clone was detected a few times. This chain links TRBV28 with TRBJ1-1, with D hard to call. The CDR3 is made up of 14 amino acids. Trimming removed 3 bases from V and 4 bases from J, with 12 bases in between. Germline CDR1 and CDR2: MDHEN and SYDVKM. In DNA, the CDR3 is TGTGCCAGCAGTTTTCGGAGCGAGCTCACTGAAGCTTTCTTT. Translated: CASSFRSELTEAFF.

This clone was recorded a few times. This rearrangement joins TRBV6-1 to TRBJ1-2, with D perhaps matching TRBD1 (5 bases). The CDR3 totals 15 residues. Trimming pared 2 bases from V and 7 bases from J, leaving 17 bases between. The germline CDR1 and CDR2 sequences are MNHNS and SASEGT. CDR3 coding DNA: TGTGCCAGCAGTGAAAGTGTCGGGGGGTTTGGTGGCTACACCTTC. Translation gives CASSESVGGFGGYTF.

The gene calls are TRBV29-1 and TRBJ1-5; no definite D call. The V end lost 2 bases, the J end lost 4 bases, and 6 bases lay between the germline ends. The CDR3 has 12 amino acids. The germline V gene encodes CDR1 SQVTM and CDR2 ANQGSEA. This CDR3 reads CSVELPNQPQHF. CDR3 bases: TGCAGCGTTGAACTTCCGAATCAGCCCCAGCATTTT.

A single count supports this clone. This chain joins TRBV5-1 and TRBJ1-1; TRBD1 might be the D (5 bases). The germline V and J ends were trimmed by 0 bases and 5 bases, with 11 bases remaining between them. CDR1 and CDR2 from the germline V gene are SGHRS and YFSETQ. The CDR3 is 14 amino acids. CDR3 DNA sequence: TGCGCCAGCAGCTTGGTAAGGGGTGGGACTGAAGCTTTCTTT. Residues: CASSLVRGGTEAFF.

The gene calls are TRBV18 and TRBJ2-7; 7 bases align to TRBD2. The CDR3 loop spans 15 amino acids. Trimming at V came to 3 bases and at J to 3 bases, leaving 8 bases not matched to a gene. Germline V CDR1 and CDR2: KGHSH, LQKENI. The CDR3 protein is CASSPLDTGGYEQYF. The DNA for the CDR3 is TGTGCCAGCTCACCTTTGGACACGGGGGGCTACGAGCAGTACTTC.

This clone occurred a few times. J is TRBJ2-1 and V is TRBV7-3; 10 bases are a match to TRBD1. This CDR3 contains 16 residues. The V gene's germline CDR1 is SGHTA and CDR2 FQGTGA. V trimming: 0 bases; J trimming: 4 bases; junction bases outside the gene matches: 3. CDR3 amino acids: CASSLTGQGVYNEQFF. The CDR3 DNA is TGTGCCAGCAGCTTAACCGGACAGGGGGTGTACAATGAGCAGTTCTTC.